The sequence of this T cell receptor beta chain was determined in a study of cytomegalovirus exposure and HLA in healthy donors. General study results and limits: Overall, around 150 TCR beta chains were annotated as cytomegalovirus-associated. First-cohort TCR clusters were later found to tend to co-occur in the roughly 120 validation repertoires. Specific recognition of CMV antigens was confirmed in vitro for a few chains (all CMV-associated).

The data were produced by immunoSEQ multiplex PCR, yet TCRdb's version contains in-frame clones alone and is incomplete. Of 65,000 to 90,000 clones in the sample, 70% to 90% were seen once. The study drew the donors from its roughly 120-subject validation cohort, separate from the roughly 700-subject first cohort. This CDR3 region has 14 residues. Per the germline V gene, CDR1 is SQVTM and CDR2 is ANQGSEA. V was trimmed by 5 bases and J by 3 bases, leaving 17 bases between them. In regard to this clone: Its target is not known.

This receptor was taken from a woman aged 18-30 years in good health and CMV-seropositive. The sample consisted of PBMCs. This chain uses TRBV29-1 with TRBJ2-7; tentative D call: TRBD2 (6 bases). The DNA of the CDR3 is TGCAGCGTTTGGGGAGGCCCGAAAAACTACGAGCAGTACTTC. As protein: CSVWGGPKNYEQYF.